The 26 T cell receptor beta chains given below trace back to one sample, sequenced in a study of blood T cells in healthy people across ages. Primed by a sample-barcoded 5' primer and a J-beta primer mix, a second PCR proceeded for 7 to 11 cycles. TCRdb re-analysed the 5' RACE reads in MiXCR, keeping a single row per CDR3 protein. The table lists around 800,000 distinct CDR3 sequences, around 24% of them singletons. In addition, the sample was reused for a study of T cells of mothers and their children.

The sequenced material came from blood. The receptors were sampled from a boy aged 5-17 years in good health.

This clonotype turned up a few times. J is TRBJ1-4 and V is TRBV4-1; 8 nucleotides match TRBD1. Germline V CDR1 and CDR2: MGHRA, YSYEKL. The CDR3 loop spans 14 amino acids. Trimming took 4 bases from V and 8 from J; bases not matched to a gene: 6. The CDR3 reads CASSLDRGEEKLFF. CDR3 in DNA: TGCGCCAGCAGCCTAGACAGGGGAGAAGAAAAACTGTTTTTT.

This chain joins TRBV4-1 and TRBJ2-5, with D perhaps being TRBD1 or TRBD2 (5 bases each). The J call may be mistaken, given a closer DNA end match to TRBJ2-1. The CDR3 spans 15 residues. Germline V gene lookup returns CDR1 MGHRA and CDR2 YSYEKL. DNA of the CDR3: TGCGCCAGCAGCCGTCTAGCCCCTCAGGGCAATGAGCAGTTCTTC. It is translated as CASSRLAPQGNEQFF.

V gene TRBV2 combines with J gene TRBJ2-1; 7 bases line up with TRBD1. Germline values: CDR1 SNHLY, CDR2 FYNNEI. After removal of 8 bases from V and 9 bases from J, the junction contained 10 bases not matched to a gene. The CDR3 is 13 amino acids. Written as DNA, the CDR3 is TGTGCCAGCGCCTGGACAGGAGGCGGTGAGCAGTTCTTC. Translation gives CASAWTGGGEQFF.

This clonotype was counted a few times. The chain uses TRBV28 and TRBJ2-1, with unresolved D. The germline gives CDR1 MDHEN, CDR2 SYDVKM. Between the trimmed V and J ends, which lost 6 bases and 0 bases, there was a span of 12 bases. The CDR3 contains 15 residues. The CDR3: CASSSEVNSYNEQFF. For the CDR3, the DNA is TGTGCCAGCAGCTCTGAGGTGAACTCCTACAATGAGCAGTTCTTC.

The CDR3 loop reads CASSDSGTSGANVLTF. The CDR3 bases are TGTGCCAGCAGTGACAGCGGAACCTCTGGGGCCAACGTCCTGACTTTC. The chain employs TRBV2 and TRBJ2-6; TRBD2 might be the D (5 bases). V was trimmed by 3 bases and J by 0 bases, leaving 9 bases between them. Germline V gene sequence: CDR1 SNHLY, CDR2 FYNNEI. This CDR3 spans 16 amino acids.

This clonotype was seen only a few times. The chain recombines TRBV7-3 with TRBJ1-1; D gene ambiguous. The CDR3 totals 16 residues. Per germline, CDR1 SGHTA and CDR2 FQGTGA. The V end was cut by 1 base, the J end by 8 bases, with 20 bases between. CDR3 nucleotide sequence: TGTGCCAGCAGCTTAAGACCTATTTCGAGTGGGGTAGAAGCTTTCTTT. This gives the protein CASSLRPISSGVEAFF.

A few counts support this clonotype. The chain employs TRBV20-1 and TRBJ2-3; the match to TRBD1 covers 10 bases. In germline, CDR1 is DFQATT, CDR2 SNEGSKA (reference sequence). This CDR3 contains 15 residues. Unmatched junction bases numbered 10, after V lost 6 bases and J lost 4 bases. CDR3 nucleotides: TGCAGTGCACCTCGCGGGGACAGGGGTCCAGATACGCAGTATTTT. This sequence encodes CSAPRGDRGPDTQYF.

The chain recombines TRBV7-6 with TRBJ1-6; D is unresolved. CDR1 is SGHVS, CDR2 FNYEAQ, per germline. The CDR3 is 12 amino acids. Trimming stripped 5 bases from V and 5 bases from J, with 4 bases between. CDR3 DNA sequence: TGTGCCAGCAGCCTTCATAATTCACCCCTCCACTTT. This translates into CASSLHNSPLHF.

To note about this clonotype: The junction differs from germline at one of its ends, possibly a read error. The chain employs TRBV5-1 and TRBJ2-7; D is perhaps TRBD1 or TRBD2 (5 bases each). This CDR3 region has 14 residues. CDR1 is SGHRS and CDR2 is YFSETQ in the germline V gene. The CDR3 loop reads CAGSWDVSSYEQYF. The CDR3 nucleotides read TGCGCCGGCAGCTGGGACGTAAGCTCCTACGAGCAGTACTTC.

J is TRBJ2-4 and V is TRBV11-2; 11 nucleotides align to TRBD2. Unmatched junction bases numbered 2, after V lost 1 base and J lost 6 bases. The CDR3 is made up of 15 amino acids. Germline CDR1 SGHAT, CDR2 FQNNGV. The CDR3: CASSLVAGGVNIQYF. In DNA form, the CDR3 reads TGTGCCAGCAGCTTAGTAGCGGGGGGGGTAAACATTCAGTACTTC.

The chain couples TRBV9 to TRBJ1-3, with D unclear. Between the trimmed V and J ends, which lost 0 bases and 1 base, there was a span of 17 bases. The CDR3 spans 18 residues. The germline V gene encodes CDR1 SGDLS and CDR2 YYNGEE. CDR3 amino acids: CASSVAKGDLNSGNTIYF. CDR3 DNA sequence: TGTGCCAGCAGCGTAGCGAAGGGCGATCTCAATTCTGGAAACACCATATATTTT.

The rearrangement joins TRBV9 to TRBJ2-6, with TRBD1 matching 8 bases. Germline CDR1 SGDLS, CDR2 YYNGEE. The CDR3 extends over 17 amino acids. V lost 4 bases to trimming and J lost 0 bases; unmatched junction nucleotides: 6. The CDR3 DNA reads TGTGCCAGCAGCCCGGGACAGGCGCTCTCTGGGGCCAACGTCCTGACTTTC. This sequence encodes CASSPGQALSGANVLTF.

This rearrangement joins TRBV25-1 to TRBJ2-5; 8 bases are shared with TRBD1. With the DNA end fitting TRBJ2-7 better, the J assignment may be wrong. This CDR3 comprises 14 residues. From germline, CDR1 is MGHDK and CDR2 SYGVNS. The CDR3 DNA sequence: TGTGCCAGCAGTAGGACAGGGTGGAATTACGAGCAGTACTTC. Encoded protein: CASSRTGWNYEQYF.

This clonotype turned up a few times. This rearrangement joins TRBV20-1 to TRBJ2-5; 10 bases map to TRBD1. The CDR3 contains 14 residues. Per germline, CDR1 DFQATT and CDR2 SNEGSKA (reference sequence). V was clipped by 1 base and J by 5 bases; unmatched bases: 4. The CDR3 DNA is TGCAGTGCTAGAGTGGACAGGGGGAGGGAGACCCAGTACTTC. Its translation is CSARVDRGRETQYF.

The chain employs TRBV3-1 and TRBJ1-1, with 10 bases identical to TRBD1. V trimming: 4 bases; J trimming: 4 bases; junction bases outside the gene matches: 9. CDR3 length equals 16 residues. From germline, CDR1 is LGHDT and CDR2 YNNKEL (reference sequence). Written as DNA, the CDR3 is TGTGCCAGCAGCCGCGGACAGGGGGACATCGGCACTGAAGCTTTCTTT. It translates to CASSRGQGDIGTEAFF.

The J gene is TRBJ2-7, the V gene TRBV6-5; no clear D. The DNA end is a closer match to TRBJ2-1, so the J assignment may be wrong. CDR3 length equals 15 residues. Germline V lookup: CDR1 MNHEY, CDR2 SVGAGI. The CDR3 nucleotides are TGTGCCAGCAGGGTCACCGAAAAGACTTACAATGAGCAGTTCTTC. Translated, it gives CASRVTEKTYNEQFF.

V gene TRBV6-2 or TRBV6-3 combines with J gene TRBJ2-4; weak D call: TRBD2 (5 bases). The length of the CDR3 is 12 residues. Trimming shortened V by 7 bases and J by 9 bases, and 13 bases separated the two germline ends. CDR1 is MNHEY, CDR2 SVGEGT, per germline. CDR3 in amino acids: CASNSQLGIQYF. CDR3 DNA: TGTGCCAGCAACAGCCAACTAGGCATTCAGTACTTC.

The chain has TRBV6-1 and TRBJ2-5; 9 positions match TRBD1. The germline V gene has CDR1 MNHNS and CDR2 SASEGT. V shed 4 bases, J shed 3 bases, and the junction held 9 bases outside the gene matches. The CDR3 runs to 16 residues. CDR3 nucleotides: TGTGCCAGCAGTGGACAGGGGGTAGGGGCCAAAGAGACCCAGTACTTC. It encodes CASSGQGVGAKETQYF.

The J gene is TRBJ2-5, the V gene TRBV20-1; the D gene is possibly TRBD1 (5 bases). TRBJ2-1 explains the end of the DNA better; the J call may be wrong. Germline V gene data show CDR1 as DFQATT and CDR2 as SNEGSKA (reference sequence). There are 10 residues in the CDR3. The DNA for the CDR3 is TGCAGTGCTCGGCAGGGCGAGCAGTTCTTC. Residues: CSARQGEQFF.

The rearrangement links TRBV5-1 to TRBJ2-2, with 11 bases lining up with TRBD1. The V gene's germline CDR1 is SGHRS and CDR2 YFSETQ. The CDR3 extends over 16 amino acids. V gave up 4 bases and J gave up 4 bases; unmatched junction bases: 6. The CDR3 sequence is CASSLGQGAGTGELFF. The CDR3 DNA is TGCGCCAGCAGCCTCGGACAGGGGGCCGGCACCGGGGAGCTGTTTTTT.

The chain joins TRBV29-1 to TRBJ2-1; TRBD2 aligns across 11 bases. The junction had 3 bases not matched to a gene; V was cut back by 5 bases and J by 0 bases. This CDR3 is built from 15 residues. CDR1 is SQVTM, CDR2 ANQGSEA, per germline. The CDR3 DNA sequence: TGCAGCGTTCGACTAGCGGGGAGCTCCTACAATGAGCAGTTCTTC. Its protein product is CSVRLAGSSYNEQFF.

V gene TRBV2 combines with J gene TRBJ1-4; unclear D gene. Germline CDR1 SNHLY, CDR2 FYNNEI. The V end lost 1 base, the J end lost 0 bases, and 12 bases lay between the germline ends. The CDR3 runs 17 residues. Written as DNA, the CDR3 is TGTGCCAGCAGTGAAGGGGCAGTCTCGGCAACTAATGAAAAACTGTTTTTT. Translation gives CASSEGAVSATNEKLFF.

This clonotype occurred many times. This chain joins TRBV7-2 and TRBJ2-3; tentatively, D is TRBD2 (5 bases). The CDR3 consists of 13 residues. Germline values: CDR1 SGHTA, CDR2 FQGNSA. The ends were cut back, 3 bases at V and 1 base at J, with 5 bases in the middle. CDR3 sequence: CASSFSGTDTQYF. The CDR3 bases are TGTGCCAGCAGCTTTAGCGGCACAGATACGCAGTATTTT.

The chain has TRBV11-2 and TRBJ2-5; 9 bases map to TRBD1. Gene TRBJ2-7 matches the end of the DNA better, so the J call may be wrong. Germline CDR1 and CDR2: SGHAT and FQNNGV. The CDR3 is 15 residues long. In DNA form, the CDR3 reads TGTGCCAGCAGCTCGAACAGGGGGCGAAGGGGCGAGCAGTACTTC. Residues: CASSSNRGRRGEQYF.

This clonotype has just a few counts. The chain carries TRBV18 and TRBJ1-1; TRBD1 is a possible D gene (5 bases). With 3 bases removed from V and 6 bases from J, the gap between germline ends came to 14 bases. The CDR3 is 14 residues long. Germline CDR1 is KGHSH and CDR2 is LQKENI. The CDR3 is CASSPPTGRPEAFF. The CDR3 DNA reads TGTGCCAGCTCACCCCCGACGGGGCGCCCTGAAGCTTTCTTT.

This clonotype appeared a few times. This chain uses TRBV27 with TRBJ1-2, with TRBD1 matching 7 bases. The V gene's germline CDR1 is MNHEY and CDR2 SMNVEV (reference sequence). The J segment lost 4 bases and the V segment lost 3 bases, leaving 11 bases of the junction unmatched. This CDR3 contains 16 residues. The CDR3 nucleotides read TGTGCCAGCAGTTTCTCGCCAGGGGGGCCCCGCTATGGCTACACCTTC. Translated: CASSFSPGGPRYGYTF.